This T cell receptor (beta chain) appears in the sequencing data of a study of shared clonotypes between healthy human individuals. This clone was detected once. What it binds is unknown. The germline V gene has CDR1 SGHRS and CDR2 YFSETQ. CDR3 size: 15 residues. Germline trimming cut 4 bases from V and 6 bases from J; bases unmatched to any gene: 12. Donation came from healthy HIV-negative adults that had no recent acute infections or vaccinations. Donors, without exception, were Caucasian adults residing in Nashville, Tennessee. Study results and limitations: In contrast to clonotypes shared by all four donors, non-shared clonotypes had lower generation probabilities. A generally larger estimated richness was seen in naive subsets than in memory subsets.

Sequencing used immunoSEQ multiplex PCR; TCRdb keeps in-frame clones, though not all of them. The sample has approximately 340,000 clones, 73% seen once. The TCR originated in a man aged 30-40 years in good health. Specimen: memory CD4+ T cells sorted from blood. Stated subset: CD45RA-negative fraction. V is TRBV5-1 and J is TRBJ1-2; 7 bases fit TRBD1. In nucleotides, the CDR3 is TGCGCCAGCAGCCAACAAACTTCAGGGGGGAATGGCTACACCTTC. This encodes CASSQQTSGGNGYTF.